This T cell receptor beta chain is drawn from a study of regulatory and conventional T cells in RAG deficiency. Whole-study findings and limits: Sorted Omenn CD25-high CD127-low cells may not be bona fide Tregs. In Omenn syndrome, Treg and Tconv repertoires overlapped >85%.

Repertoires were generated with immunoSEQ multiplex PCR, while TCRdb's copy carries only in-frame clones and drops some. Of around 31,000 clones listed, 90% are singletons. The V gene lost 2 bases and the J gene lost 5 bases, with 12 bases spanning the gap. Germline lookup yields CDR1 MGHDK and CDR2 SYGVNS. CDR3 length equals 14 residues. About this clone itself: Antigen specificity is unknown.

The same sample was also used in a study of regulatory T cells. According to that study: The primer mix had 52 TRBV and 13 TRBJ primers.

The chain couples TRBV25-1 to TRBJ2-5, with a tentative D call TRBD2 (6 bases). The sequenced material came from CD8+ T cells sorted from blood. The TCR was taken from a human donor in good health. The DNA for the CDR3 is TGTGCCAGCAGTGAAGGAGGGGCAGGGGAGACCCAGTACTTC. Residues: CASSEGGAGETQYF.